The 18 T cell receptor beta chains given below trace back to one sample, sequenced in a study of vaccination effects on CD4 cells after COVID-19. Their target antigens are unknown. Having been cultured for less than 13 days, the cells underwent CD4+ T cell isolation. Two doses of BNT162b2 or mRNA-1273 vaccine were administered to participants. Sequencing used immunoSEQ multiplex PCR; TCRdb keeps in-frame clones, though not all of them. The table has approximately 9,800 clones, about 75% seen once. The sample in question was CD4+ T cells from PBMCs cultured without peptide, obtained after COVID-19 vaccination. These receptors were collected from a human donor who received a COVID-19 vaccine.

CDR3 loop: CASRPPGLATTGELFF. The CDR3 region has the DNA TGTGCCAGCAGGCCTCCGGGACTAGCGACCACCGGGGAGCTGTTTTTT. V usage is TRBV7-2 and J usage is TRBJ2-2; 10 bases fit TRBD2. Unmatched junction bases numbered 8, after V lost 6 bases and J lost 4 bases. There are 16 residues in the CDR3. Germline V gene lookup returns CDR1 SGHTA and CDR2 FQGNSA.

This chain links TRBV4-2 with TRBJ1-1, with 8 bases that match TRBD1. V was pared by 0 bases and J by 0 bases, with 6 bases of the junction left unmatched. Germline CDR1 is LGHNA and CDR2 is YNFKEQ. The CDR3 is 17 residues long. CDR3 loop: CASSQDPGGVMNTEAFF. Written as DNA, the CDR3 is TGTGCCAGCAGCCAAGATCCAGGGGGCGTCATGAACACTGAAGCTTTCTTT.

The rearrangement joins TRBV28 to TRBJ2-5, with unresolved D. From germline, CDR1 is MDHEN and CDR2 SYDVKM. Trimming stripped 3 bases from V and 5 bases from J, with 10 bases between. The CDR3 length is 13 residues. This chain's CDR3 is CASSFRDVETQYF. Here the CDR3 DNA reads TGTGCCAGCAGTTTCCGAGATGTGGAGACCCAGTACTTC.

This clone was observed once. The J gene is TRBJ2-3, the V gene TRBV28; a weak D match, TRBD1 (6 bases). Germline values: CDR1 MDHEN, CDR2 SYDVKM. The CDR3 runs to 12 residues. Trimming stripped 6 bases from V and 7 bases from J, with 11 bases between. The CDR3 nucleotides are TGTGCCAGCAGCAGGGACAAGTATACGCAGTATTTT. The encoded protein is CASSRDKYTQYF.

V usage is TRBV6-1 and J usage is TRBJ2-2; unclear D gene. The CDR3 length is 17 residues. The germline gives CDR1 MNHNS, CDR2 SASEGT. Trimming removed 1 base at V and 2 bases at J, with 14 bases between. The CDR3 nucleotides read TGTGCCAGCAGTGAAGTCCCCCCCCTTGATAACACCGGGGAGCTGTTTTTT. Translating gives CASSEVPPLDNTGELFF.

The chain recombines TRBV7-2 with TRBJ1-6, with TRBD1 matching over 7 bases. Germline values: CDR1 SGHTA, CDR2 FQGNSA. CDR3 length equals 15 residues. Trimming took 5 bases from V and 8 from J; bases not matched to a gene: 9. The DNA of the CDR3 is TGTGCCAGCAGCATCCGACAGGGAGGATATTCACCCCTCCACTTT. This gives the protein CASSIRQGGYSPLHF.

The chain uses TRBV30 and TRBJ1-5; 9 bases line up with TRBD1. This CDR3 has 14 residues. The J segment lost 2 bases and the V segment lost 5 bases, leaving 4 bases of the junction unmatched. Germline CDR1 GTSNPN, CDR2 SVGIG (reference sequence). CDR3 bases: TGTGCCTGGTCACAGGGGGCAGGCAATCAGCCCCAGCATTTT. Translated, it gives CAWSQGAGNQPQHF.

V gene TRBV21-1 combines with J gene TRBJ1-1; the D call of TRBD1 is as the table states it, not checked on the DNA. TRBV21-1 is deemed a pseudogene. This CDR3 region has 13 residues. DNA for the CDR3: TGTGCCAGCAGTGCTAGGGGGCTCACTGAAGCTTTCTTT. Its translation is CASSARGLTEAFF.

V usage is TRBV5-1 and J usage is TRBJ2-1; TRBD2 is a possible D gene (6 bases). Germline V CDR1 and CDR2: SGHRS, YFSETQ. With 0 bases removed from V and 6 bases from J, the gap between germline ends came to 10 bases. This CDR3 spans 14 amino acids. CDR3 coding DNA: TGCGCCAGCAGCTTGGCCGGGAGCCCCAATGAGCAGTTCTTC. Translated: CASSLAGSPNEQFF.

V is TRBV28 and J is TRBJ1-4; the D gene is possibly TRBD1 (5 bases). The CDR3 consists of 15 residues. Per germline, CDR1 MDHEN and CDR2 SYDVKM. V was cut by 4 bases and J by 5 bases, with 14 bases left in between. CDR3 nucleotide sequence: TGTGCCAGCAGTTCCCCGGGACGGGAAAATGAAAAACTGTTTTTT. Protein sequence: CASSSPGRENEKLFF.

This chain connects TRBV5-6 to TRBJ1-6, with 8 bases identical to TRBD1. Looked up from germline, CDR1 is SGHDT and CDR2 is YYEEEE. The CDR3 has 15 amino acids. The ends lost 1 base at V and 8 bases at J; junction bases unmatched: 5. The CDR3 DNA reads TGTGCCAGCAGCTTGAACAGGGGGAGGGATTCACCCCTCCACTTT. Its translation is CASSLNRGRDSPLHF.

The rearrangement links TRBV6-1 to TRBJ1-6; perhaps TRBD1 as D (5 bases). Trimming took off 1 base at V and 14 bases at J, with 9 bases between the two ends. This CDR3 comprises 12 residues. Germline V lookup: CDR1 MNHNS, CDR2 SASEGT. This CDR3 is CASSEGGRALHF. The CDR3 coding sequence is TGTGCCAGCAGTGAAGGGGGGAGGGCCCTCCACTTT.

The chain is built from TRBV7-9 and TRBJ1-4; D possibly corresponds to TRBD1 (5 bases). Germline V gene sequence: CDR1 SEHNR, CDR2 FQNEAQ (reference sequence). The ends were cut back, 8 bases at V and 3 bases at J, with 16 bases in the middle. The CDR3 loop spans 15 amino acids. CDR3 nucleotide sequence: TGTGCCAGCTTAGAGGTCCGGGGCGCTAATGAAAAACTGTTTTTT. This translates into CASLEVRGANEKLFF.

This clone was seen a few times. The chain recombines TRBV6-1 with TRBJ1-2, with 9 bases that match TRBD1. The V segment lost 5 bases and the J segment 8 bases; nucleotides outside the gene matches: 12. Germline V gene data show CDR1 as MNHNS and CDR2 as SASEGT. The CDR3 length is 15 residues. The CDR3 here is CASSFPGGQGPGYTF. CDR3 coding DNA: TGTGCCAGCAGTTTTCCTGGGGGACAGGGCCCAGGCTACACCTTC.

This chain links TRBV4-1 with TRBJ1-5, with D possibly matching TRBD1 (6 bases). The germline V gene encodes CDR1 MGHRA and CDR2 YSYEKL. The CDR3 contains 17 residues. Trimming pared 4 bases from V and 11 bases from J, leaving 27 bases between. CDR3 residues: CASSLTEGGRLGGSQHF. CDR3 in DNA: TGCGCCAGCAGCCTCACCGAGGGGGGTCGGTTGGGGGGCTCCCAGCATTTT.

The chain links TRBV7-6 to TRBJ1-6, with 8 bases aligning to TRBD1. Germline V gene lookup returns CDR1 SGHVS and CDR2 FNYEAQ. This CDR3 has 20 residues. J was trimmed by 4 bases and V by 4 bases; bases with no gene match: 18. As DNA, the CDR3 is TGTGCCAGCAGCTCCTTCCGGGACAGGAAAGGGGGGCGATATAATTCACCCCTCCACTTT. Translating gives CASSSFRDRKGGRYNSPLHF.

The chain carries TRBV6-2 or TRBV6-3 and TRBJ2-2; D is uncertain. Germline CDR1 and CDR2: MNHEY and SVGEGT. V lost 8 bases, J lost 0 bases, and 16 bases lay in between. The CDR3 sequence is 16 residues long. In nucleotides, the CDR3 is TGTGCCAGCCGCCGGAACAACTTTCCGAACACCGGGGAGCTGTTTTTT. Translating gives CASRRNNFPNTGELFF.

The CDR3 DNA sequence: TGTGCCAGTAGGAGACAGGGGACTGGAAACACCATATATTTT. It translates to CASRRQGTGNTIYF. V is TRBV19 and J is TRBJ1-3; the match to TRBD1 covers 8 bases. In germline, CDR1 is LNHDA, CDR2 SQIVND (reference sequence). V shed 6 bases and J 2 bases; nucleotides not matched to a gene: 3. CDR3 size: 14 residues.